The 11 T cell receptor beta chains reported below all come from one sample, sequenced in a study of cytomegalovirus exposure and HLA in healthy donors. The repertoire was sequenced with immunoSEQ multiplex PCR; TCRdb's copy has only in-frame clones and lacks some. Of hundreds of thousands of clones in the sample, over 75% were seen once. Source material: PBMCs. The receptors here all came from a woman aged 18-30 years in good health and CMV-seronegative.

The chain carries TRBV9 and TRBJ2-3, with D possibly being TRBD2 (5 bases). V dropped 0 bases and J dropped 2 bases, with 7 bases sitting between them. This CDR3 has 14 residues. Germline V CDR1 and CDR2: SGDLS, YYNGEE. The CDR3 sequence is CASSVGENTDTQYF. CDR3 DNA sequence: TGTGCCAGCAGCGTAGGGGAGAACACAGATACGCAGTATTTT.

CDR3 region: CASSPMAGGIDTQYF. CDR3 in DNA: TGTGCCAGCAGCCCCATGGCGGGAGGAATAGATACGCAGTATTTT. The chain recombines TRBV7-2 with TRBJ2-3; 8 nucleotides align to TRBD2. Germline CDR1 is SGHTA and CDR2 is FQGNSA. The V and J ends lost 5 bases and 5 bases, in that order; junction bases with no gene match: 9. This CDR3 has 15 residues. Full variable domain (missing parts from reference TRBV7-2 and TRBJ2-3): GAGVSQSPSNKVTEKGKDVELRCDPISGHTALYWYRQSLGQGLEFLIYFQGNSAPDKSGLPSDRFSAERTGGSVSTLTIQRTQQEDSAVYLCASSPMAGGIDTQYFGPGTRLTVL.

The CDR3 sequence: CSVSRGTIIETQYF. The CDR3 DNA reads as TGCAGCGTCAGCCGGGGGACCATTATAGAGACCCAGTACTTC. The genes are TRBV29-1 and TRBJ2-5, with D perhaps TRBD2 (6 bases). The CDR3 is made up of 14 amino acids. The ends were cut back, 6 bases at V and 4 bases at J, with 18 bases in the middle. CDR1 and CDR2 from the germline V gene are SQVTM and ANQGSEA.

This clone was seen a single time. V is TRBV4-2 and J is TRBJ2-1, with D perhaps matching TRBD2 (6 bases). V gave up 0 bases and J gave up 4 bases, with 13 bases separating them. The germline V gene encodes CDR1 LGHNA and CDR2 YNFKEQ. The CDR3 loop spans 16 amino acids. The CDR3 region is CASSQDQGLPYNEQFF. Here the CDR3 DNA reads TGTGCCAGCAGCCAAGATCAGGGACTCCCATACAATGAGCAGTTCTTC.

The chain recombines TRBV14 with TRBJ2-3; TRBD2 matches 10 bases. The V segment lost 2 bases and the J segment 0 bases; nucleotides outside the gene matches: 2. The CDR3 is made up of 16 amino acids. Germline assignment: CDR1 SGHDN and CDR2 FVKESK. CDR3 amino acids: CASSQMGLASTDTQYF. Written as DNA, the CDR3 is TGTGCCAGCAGCCAAATGGGACTAGCGAGCACAGATACGCAGTATTTT.

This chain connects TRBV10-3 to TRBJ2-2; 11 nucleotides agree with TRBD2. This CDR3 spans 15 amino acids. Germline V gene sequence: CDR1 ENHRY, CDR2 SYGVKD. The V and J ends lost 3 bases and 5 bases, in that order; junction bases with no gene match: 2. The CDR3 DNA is TGTGCCATCAGTGAAACTAGCGGGAGAACCGGGGAGCTGTTTTTT. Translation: CAISETSGRTGELFF.

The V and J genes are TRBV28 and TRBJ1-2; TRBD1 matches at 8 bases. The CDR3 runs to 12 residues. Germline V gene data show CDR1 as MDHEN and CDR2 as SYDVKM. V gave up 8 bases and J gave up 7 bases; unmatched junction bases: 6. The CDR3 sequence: CASYPGTGGYTF. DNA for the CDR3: TGTGCCAGCTACCCAGGGACAGGTGGCTACACCTTC.

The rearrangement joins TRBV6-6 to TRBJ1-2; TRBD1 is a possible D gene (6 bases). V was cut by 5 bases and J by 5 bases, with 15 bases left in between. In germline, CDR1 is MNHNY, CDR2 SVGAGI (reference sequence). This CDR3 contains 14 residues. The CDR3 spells CASSGGWEGYGYTF. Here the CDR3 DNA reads TGTGCCAGCAGTGGGGGCTGGGAGGGGTATGGCTACACCTTC.

The CDR3 DNA reads as TGTGCCAGCAGTACATACTATGGTTACGAGCAGTACTTC. Protein: CASSTYYGYEQYF. The rearrangement uses TRBV28 and TRBJ2-7; no firm D call. The CDR3 consists of 13 residues. The germline gives CDR1 MDHEN, CDR2 SYDVKM. V shed 5 bases and J shed 4 bases, with 12 bases lying between them.

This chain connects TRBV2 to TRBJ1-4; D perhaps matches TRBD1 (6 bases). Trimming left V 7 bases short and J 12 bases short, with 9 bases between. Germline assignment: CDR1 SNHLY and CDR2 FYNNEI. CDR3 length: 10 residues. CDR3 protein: CASKGGELFF. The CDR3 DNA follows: TGTGCCAGCAAAGGGGGGGAACTGTTTTTT. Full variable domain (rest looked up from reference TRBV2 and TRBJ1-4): EPEVTQTPSHQVTQMGQEVILRCVPISNHLYFYWYRQILGQKVEFLVSFYNNEISEKSEIFDDQFSVERPDGSNFTLKIRSTKLEDSAMYFCASKGGELFFGSGTQLSVL.

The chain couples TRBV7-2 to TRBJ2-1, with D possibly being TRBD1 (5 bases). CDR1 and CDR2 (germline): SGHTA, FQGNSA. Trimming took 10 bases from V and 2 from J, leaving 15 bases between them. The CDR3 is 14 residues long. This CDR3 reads CATTLGAPYNEQFF. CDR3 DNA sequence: TGTGCCACCACGCTTGGGGCGCCCTACAATGAGCAGTTCTTC.